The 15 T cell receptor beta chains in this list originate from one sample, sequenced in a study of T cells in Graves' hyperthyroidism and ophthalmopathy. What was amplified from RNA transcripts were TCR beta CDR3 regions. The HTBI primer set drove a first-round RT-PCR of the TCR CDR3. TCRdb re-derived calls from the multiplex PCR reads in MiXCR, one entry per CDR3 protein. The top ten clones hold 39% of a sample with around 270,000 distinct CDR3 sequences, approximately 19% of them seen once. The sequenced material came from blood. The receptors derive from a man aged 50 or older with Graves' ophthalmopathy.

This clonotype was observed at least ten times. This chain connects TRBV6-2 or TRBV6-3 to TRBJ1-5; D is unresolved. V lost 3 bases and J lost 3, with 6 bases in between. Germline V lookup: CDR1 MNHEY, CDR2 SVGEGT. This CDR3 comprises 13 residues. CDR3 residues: CASSYTDNQPQHF. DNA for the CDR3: TGTGCCAGCAGTTATACGGACAATCAGCCCCAGCATTTT.

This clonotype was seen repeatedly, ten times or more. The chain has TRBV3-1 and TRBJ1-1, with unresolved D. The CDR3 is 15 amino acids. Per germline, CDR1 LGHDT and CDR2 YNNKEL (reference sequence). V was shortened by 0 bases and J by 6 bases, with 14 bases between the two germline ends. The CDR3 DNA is TGTGCCAGCAGCCAAGATCCCACTTCAGCAGCTGAAGCTTTCTTT. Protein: CASSQDPTSAAEAFF.

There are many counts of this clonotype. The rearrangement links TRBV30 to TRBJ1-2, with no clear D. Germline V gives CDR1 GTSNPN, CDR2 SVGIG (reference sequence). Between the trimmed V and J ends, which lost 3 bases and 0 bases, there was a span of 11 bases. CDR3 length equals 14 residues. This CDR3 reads CAWSGVGSNYGYTF. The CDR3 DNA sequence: TGTGCCTGGAGCGGTGTAGGATCTAACTATGGCTACACCTTC.

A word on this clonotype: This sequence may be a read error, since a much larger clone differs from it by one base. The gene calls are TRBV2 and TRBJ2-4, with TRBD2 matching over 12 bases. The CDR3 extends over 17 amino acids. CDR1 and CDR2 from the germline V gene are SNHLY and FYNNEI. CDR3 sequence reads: CASSLGTSGPSKNIRYF. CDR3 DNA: TGTGCCAGCAGTCTTGGGACTAGCGGGCCCTCCAAAAACATTCGGTACTTC.

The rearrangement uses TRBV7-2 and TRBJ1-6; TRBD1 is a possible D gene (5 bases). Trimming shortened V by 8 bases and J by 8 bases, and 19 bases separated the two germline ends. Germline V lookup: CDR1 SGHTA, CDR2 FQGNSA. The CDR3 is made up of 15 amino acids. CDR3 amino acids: CASSTFGGPDSPLHF. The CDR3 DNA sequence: TGTGCCAGCTCTACCTTTGGGGGTCCGGATTCACCCCTCCACTTT.

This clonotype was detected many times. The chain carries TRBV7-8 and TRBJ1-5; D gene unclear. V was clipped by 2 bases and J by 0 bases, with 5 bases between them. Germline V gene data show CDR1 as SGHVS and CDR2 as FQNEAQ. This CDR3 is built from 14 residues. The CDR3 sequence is CASSLRGSNQPQHF. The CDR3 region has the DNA TGTGCCAGCAGCTTACGGGGTAGCAATCAGCCCCAGCATTTT.

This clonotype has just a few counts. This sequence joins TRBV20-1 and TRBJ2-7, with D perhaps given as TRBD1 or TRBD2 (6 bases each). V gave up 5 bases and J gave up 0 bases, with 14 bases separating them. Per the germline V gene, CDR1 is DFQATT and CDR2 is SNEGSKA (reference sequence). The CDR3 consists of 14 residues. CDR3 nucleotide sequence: TGCAGTGCTGGCGGGACACTCTACTCCTACGAGCAGTACTTC. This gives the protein CSAGGTLYSYEQYF.

The CDR3 sequence is CATSREDSRKTQYF. The CDR3 DNA reads TGTGCCACCAGCAGGGAAGACAGCCGCAAGACCCAGTACTTC. This chain links TRBV15 with TRBJ2-5, with D possibly TRBD1 on 5 matching bases. Trimming removed 3 bases from V and 6 bases from J, with 14 bases in between. The CDR3 is made up of 14 amino acids. Looked up from germline, CDR1 is LNHNV and CDR2 is YYDKDF (reference sequence).

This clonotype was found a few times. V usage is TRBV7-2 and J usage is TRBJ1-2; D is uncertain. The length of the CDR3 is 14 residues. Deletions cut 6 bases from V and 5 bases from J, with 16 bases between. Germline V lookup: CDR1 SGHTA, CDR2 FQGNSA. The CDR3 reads CASSPPDLVYGYTF. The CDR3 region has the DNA TGTGCCAGCAGTCCGCCAGACTTGGTTTATGGCTACACCTTC.

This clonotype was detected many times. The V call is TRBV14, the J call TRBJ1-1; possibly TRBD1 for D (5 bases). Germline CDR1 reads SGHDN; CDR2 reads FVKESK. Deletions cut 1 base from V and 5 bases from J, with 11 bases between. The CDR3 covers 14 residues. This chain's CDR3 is CASSQVGRETEAFF. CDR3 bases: TGTGCCAGCAGCCAAGTGGGACGAGAGACTGAAGCTTTCTTT.

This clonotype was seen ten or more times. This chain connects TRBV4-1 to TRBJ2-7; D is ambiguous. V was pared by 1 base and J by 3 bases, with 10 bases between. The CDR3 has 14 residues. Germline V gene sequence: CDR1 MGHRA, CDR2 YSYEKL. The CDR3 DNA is TGCGCCAGCAGCCAAGTCCGGAACTTCTACGAGCAGTACTTC. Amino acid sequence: CASSQVRNFYEQYF.

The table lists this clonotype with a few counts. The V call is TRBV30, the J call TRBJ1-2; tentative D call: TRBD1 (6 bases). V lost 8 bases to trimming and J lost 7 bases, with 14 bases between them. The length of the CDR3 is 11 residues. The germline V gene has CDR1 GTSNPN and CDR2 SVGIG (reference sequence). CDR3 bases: TGTGCCAATTCGGGGGGCGGTGGCTACACCTTC. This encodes CANSGGGGYTF.

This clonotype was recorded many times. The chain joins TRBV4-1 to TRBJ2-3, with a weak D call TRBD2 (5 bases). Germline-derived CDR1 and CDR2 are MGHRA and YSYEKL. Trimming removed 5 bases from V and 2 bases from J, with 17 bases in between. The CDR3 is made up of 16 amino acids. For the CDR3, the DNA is TGCGCCAGCAGCTACATGAGCCTAGCAGCCACAGATACGCAGTATTTT. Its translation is CASSYMSLAATDTQYF.

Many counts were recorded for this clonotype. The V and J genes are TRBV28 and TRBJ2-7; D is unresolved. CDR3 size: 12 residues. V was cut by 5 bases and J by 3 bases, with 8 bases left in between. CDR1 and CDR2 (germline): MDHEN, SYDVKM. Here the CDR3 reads CASSVTNYEQYF. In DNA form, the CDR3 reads TGTGCCAGCAGTGTGACAAACTACGAGCAGTACTTC. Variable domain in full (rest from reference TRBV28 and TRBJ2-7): DVKVTQSSRYLVKRTGEKVFLECVQDMDHENMFWYRQDPGLGLRLIYFSYDVKMKEKGDIPEGYSVSREKKERFSLILESASTNQTSMYLCASSVTNYEQYFGPGTRLTVT.

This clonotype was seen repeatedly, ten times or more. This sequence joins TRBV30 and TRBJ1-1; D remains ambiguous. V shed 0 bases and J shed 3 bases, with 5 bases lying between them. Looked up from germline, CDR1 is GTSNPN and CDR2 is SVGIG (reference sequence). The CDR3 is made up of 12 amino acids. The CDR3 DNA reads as TGTGCCTGGAGTGTACAGTACACTGAAGCTTTCTTT. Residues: CAWSVQYTEAFF.